A single sample gave rise to the 18 T cell receptor beta chains below, sequenced in a study of molecular identifiers for immune sequencing clone quantification. TCRdb recomputed calls from the PCR reads with MiXCR, one row per CDR3 protein. The sample shows 60,000 to 65,000 distinct CDR3 sequences, roughly a fifth of them seen only once. Input material: naive CD8+ T cells from blood, with Jurkat cell RNA spiked in. Subset specified: FACS-sorted CD8+CD4-CCR7+CD45RA+ naive T cells. These receptors came from a human donor in good health. Some libraries in this study had Jurkat cell RNA spiked in.

The rearrangement uses TRBV3-1 and TRBJ2-7; perhaps TRBD1 as D (6 bases). This CDR3 region has 16 residues. CDR1 is LGHDT and CDR2 is YNNKEL in the germline V gene (reference sequence). Trimming took off 2 bases at V and 4 bases at J, with 18 bases between the two ends. The DNA for the CDR3 is TGTGCCAGCAGCCAAAGTGGCACAGGGTCCATATACGAGCAGTACTTC. It is translated as CASSQSGTGSIYEQYF.

In this sample, this clonotype turned up many times. The rearrangement joins TRBV6-2 or TRBV6-3 to TRBJ2-3; perhaps TRBD2 as D (5 bases). V lost 0 bases and J 1 base, leaving 5 bases between the germline ends. Per the germline V gene, CDR1 is MNHEY and CDR2 is SVGEGT. The CDR3 is made up of 14 amino acids. CDR3 sequence: CASSYSGGTDTQYF. The CDR3 nucleotides read TGTGCCAGCAGTTACTCGGGAGGCACAGATACGCAGTATTTT.

This clonotype is deemed medium-sized (0.01 to 0.1%). The CDR3 reads CASSQDAGGLDTQYF. The CDR3 DNA reads TGCGCCAGCAGCCAAGATGCGGGGGGGCTCGATACGCAGTATTTT. The rearrangement uses TRBV4-3 and TRBJ2-3; TRBD2 matches at 9 bases. The J segment lost 6 bases and the V segment lost 0 bases, leaving 4 bases of the junction unmatched. This CDR3 is built from 15 residues. CDR1 LGHNA and CDR2 YSLEER come from the germline V gene.

This clonotype was recorded at least ten times. The chain uses TRBV2 and TRBJ2-5; D gene unclear. This CDR3 comprises 13 residues. Germline V gene data show CDR1 as SNHLY and CDR2 as FYNNEI. Trimming took 8 bases from V and 0 from J, leaving 10 bases between them. The CDR3: CASQDPNQETQYF. The CDR3 DNA is TGTGCCAGCCAGGACCCGAACCAAGAGACCCAGTACTTC.

A remark on this clonotype: Just one base apart from a much larger clone, this may be a read error. V usage is TRBV24-1 and J usage is TRBJ2-7; D unresolved. From germline, CDR1 is KGHDR and CDR2 SFDVKD. The CDR3 contains 13 residues. Trimming removed 7 bases from V and 7 bases from J, with 16 bases in between. CDR3 residues: CATRGRSGLEQYF. The CDR3 coding sequence is TGTGCCACCAGAGGCCGATCAGGTTTGGAGCAGTACTTC.

This clonotype was seen repeatedly, ten times or more. CDR3 bases: TGTGCCACCAGTGAAACAGGGGCGGCGGAGACCCAGTACTTC. Its translation is CATSETGAAETQYF. This chain links TRBV24-1 with TRBJ2-5; TRBD1 agrees at 7 bases. This CDR3 contains 14 residues. The germline CDR1 and CDR2 sequences are KGHDR and SFDVKD. The J segment lost 5 bases and the V segment lost 4 bases, leaving 6 bases of the junction unmatched.

This clonotype was found many times. This rearrangement joins TRBV6-4 to TRBJ2-3, with 11 bases aligning to TRBD1. The trim removed 7 bases at V and 3 bases at J, leaving 6 bases unmatched. The CDR3 extends over 15 amino acids. Germline CDR1 reads MRHNA; CDR2 reads SNTAGT. The CDR3, as DNA: TGTGCCAGCACCCCCGGGACAGGGGGGACAGATACGCAGTATTTT. As protein: CASTPGTGGTDTQYF.

As for this clonotype: A clone one base away is much larger, so this may be a read error. The V and J genes are TRBV11-3 and TRBJ1-1, with D unresolved. The CDR3 runs 13 residues. The V gene's germline CDR1 is SGHNT and CDR2 YENEEA. The CDR3, as DNA: TGTGCCAGCGGCTTAATGAGAAACACTGAAGCTTTCTTT. Translating it yields CASGLMRNTEAFF.

This clonotype occurred a few times. The chain links TRBV24-1 to TRBJ1-1; the D gene is possibly TRBD1 (5 bases). CDR1 KGHDR and CDR2 SFDVKD come from the germline V gene. V lost 1 base, J lost 4 bases, and 6 bases lay in between. The length of the CDR3 is 13 residues. CDR3 nucleotide sequence: TGTGCCACCAGTGATTTTGGGGGCACTGAAGCTTTCTTT. Amino acid sequence: CATSDFGGTEAFF.

For this clonotype: The germline gene is not matched at one end of the junction; a read error may be the cause. The J gene is TRBJ2-3, the V gene TRBV12-3 or TRBV12-4; D is undetermined. This CDR3 is 13 amino acids long. Here the CDR3 reads CASRRTSTDTQYF. The CDR3, as DNA: TGTGCCAGCAGACGAACAAGCACCGATACGCAGTATTTT.

The table lists this clonotype with a few counts. This sequence joins TRBV6-6 and TRBJ2-7, with TRBD1 matching 9 bases. Germline CDR1 reads MNHNY; CDR2 reads SVGAGI (reference sequence). Trimming took 6 bases from V and 2 from J; bases not matched to a gene: 2. The CDR3 covers 13 residues. CDR3 amino acids: CASSDRGAYEQYF. The CDR3 DNA reads TGTGCCAGCAGCGACAGGGGGGCCTACGAGCAGTACTTC.

This clonotype was picked up many times. The J gene is TRBJ2-2, the V gene TRBV6-1; no firm D call. Trimming stripped 6 bases from V and 6 bases from J, with 11 bases between. CDR3 length: 13 amino acids. The germline CDR1 and CDR2 sequences are MNHNS and SASEGT. The CDR3 region is CASSHLWPGELFF. The CDR3 region has the DNA TGTGCCAGCAGCCATCTATGGCCCGGGGAGCTGTTTTTT.

This clonotype occurred many times. The V gene is TRBV27, the J gene TRBJ1-5; TRBD1 matches at 9 bases. This CDR3 has 16 amino acids. Germline-derived CDR1 and CDR2 are MNHEY and SMNVEV (reference sequence). Trimming removed 4 bases from V and 6 bases from J; junction bases left unmatched: 10. Here the CDR3 DNA reads TGTGCCAGCAGTTCTTTTAACAGGGGGCGAGGTCAGCCCCAGCATTTT. It is translated as CASSSFNRGRGQPQHF.

In its sample, this clonotype was seen many times. The rearrangement uses TRBV4-1 and TRBJ2-1; no clear D. With 1 base removed from V and 0 bases from J, the gap between germline ends came to 7 bases. The CDR3 length is 15 residues. The V gene's germline CDR1 is MGHRA and CDR2 YSYEKL. CDR3 residues: CASSQAQSSYNEQFF. The CDR3 bases are TGCGCCAGCAGCCAAGCCCAGAGCTCCTACAATGAGCAGTTCTTC.

In its sample, this clonotype was seen many times. The J gene is TRBJ1-1, the V gene TRBV25-1, with D tentatively TRBD1 (5 bases). With 6 bases removed from V and 5 bases from J, the gap between germline ends came to 16 bases. Germline V gives CDR1 MGHDK, CDR2 SYGVNS. CDR3 length equals 14 residues. In DNA form, the CDR3 reads TGTGCCAGCAGCTTAACAGGTACGGGGACTGAAGCTTTCTTT. As protein: CASSLTGTGTEAFF.

Regarding this clonotype: This may stem from a read error, because a much larger clone lies one nucleotide away. The V and J genes are TRBV29-1 and TRBJ2-5, with a weak D call TRBD2 (5 bases). The CDR3 covers 15 residues. Germline V gives CDR1 SQVTM, CDR2 ANQGSEA. CDR3 protein: CSAEYRLASEETQYF. CDR3 sequence (DNA): TGCAGCGCTGAATATCGCCTAGCTTCTGAAGAGACCCAGTACTTC.

The chain combines TRBV7-6 with TRBJ2-3; D not resolved. The CDR3 loop spans 12 amino acids. Per the germline V gene, CDR1 is SGHVS and CDR2 is FNYEAQ. With 4 bases removed from V and 6 bases from J, the gap between germline ends came to 8 bases. The CDR3 region has the DNA TGTGCCAGCAGCTCTGGTGTGGATACGCAGTATTTT. Translated, it gives CASSSGVDTQYF.

This clonotype was observed once. Given a much more abundant clone one base away, this may be a read error. The chain uses TRBV20-1 and TRBJ2-1, with no clear D. V was clipped by 2 bases and J by 12 bases, with 11 bases between them. Germline CDR1 and CDR2: DFQATT and SNEGSKA (reference sequence). The CDR3 sequence is 11 residues long. This chain's CDR3 is CSARKSWGQFF. DNA of the CDR3: TGCAGTGCTAGAAAGTCCTGGGGGCAGTTCTTC.